This TCR beta chain was obtained from a study of shared clonotypes between healthy human individuals. Study-wide results and caveats: Rarefaction exposed incomplete sorted-subset sequencing despite large depth. Estimated clonotype richness was generally higher in naive than memory subsets.

Using immunoSEQ multiplex PCR, the repertoire was profiled, and TCRdb retains in-frame clones only, with some absent. Among about 2,500,000 clones listed, approximately 94% were seen once. Concerning this clone: What it binds is not known.

This CDR3 is built from 15 residues. V lost 2 bases and J lost 1, with 11 bases in between. Germline V lookup: CDR1 GTSNPN, CDR2 SVGIG (reference sequence). Only Caucasian adults living in Nashville, Tennessee served as donors. The source material was naive CD4+ T cells sorted from blood. Subset: CD45RA+ positively selected. The sequence derives from a man aged 18 to 29 in good health. The chain links TRBV30 to TRBJ2-2; perhaps TRBD2 as D (6 bases). For the CDR3, the DNA is TGTGCCTGGAGTTTCCTAGCGATGAACACCGGGGAGCTGTTTTTT. Amino acids: CAWSFLAMNTGELFF. The variable domain in full, completed from reference TRBV30 and TRBJ2-2, reads SQTIHQWPATLVQPVGSPLSLECTVEGTSNPNLYWYRQAAGRGLQLLFYSVGIGQISSEVPQNLSASRPQDRQFILSSKKLLLSDSGFYLCAWSFLAMNTGELFFGEGSRLTVL.